This TCR beta chain was captured by sequencing in a study of T cells in Graves' hyperthyroidism and ophthalmopathy. V was cut by 1 base and J by 8 bases, with 11 bases left in between. The CDR3 is 13 amino acids. It was RNA transcripts that yielded the amplified TCR beta CDR3 regions. With the HTBI primer set, the TCR CDR3 went through a first round of RT-PCR. TCRdb re-analysed the multiplex PCR reads in MiXCR, keeping a single row per CDR3 protein. The table records a few hundred thousand distinct CDR3 sequences, roughly 25% of them present only once. Input material: blood. This clonotype originated in a middle-aged man with Graves' hyperthyroidism. The V and J genes are TRBV12-3 or TRBV12-4 and TRBJ1-2; a possible D gene is TRBD1 (5 bases). The CDR3 loop reads CASSLGGGVGYTF. The CDR3 DNA sequence: TGTGCCAGCAGTTTAGGCGGGGGGGTCGGCTACACCTTC.